This is a list of T cell receptor beta chains from one sample in a study of blood T cell repertoires in COVID-19. Here immunoSEQ multiplex PCR was the method, and the copy in TCRdb shows in-frame clones only, minus some. Seen here are 150,000 to 200,000 clones, approximately 80% observed once, and the top ten hold about a fifth. Sequences were obtained from peripheral blood. The receptors stem from a woman older than 75 with acute or convalescent COVID-19. The conserved cysteine and the conserved F or W are not part of the CDR3 here.

v_call: TRBV6-5; j_call: TRBJ2-7; cdr3_aa: ASRRPDSREQY
v_call: TRBV7-9; j_call: TRBJ2-2; cdr3_aa: ASSFTPLVYNTGELF
v_call: TRBV19; j_call: TRBJ1-5; cdr3_aa: ASHGGARTINQPQH
v_call: TRBV10-2; j_call: TRBJ2-2; cdr3_aa: ATGLTANTGELF
v_call: TRBV30; j_call: TRBJ1-1; cdr3_aa: AWSDEGRSTEAF
v_call: TRBV11-2; j_call: TRBJ2-2; cdr3_aa: ASRSAGAGELF
v_call: TRBV12-3/TRBV12-4; j_call: TRBJ2-7; cdr3_aa: ASSFLYEQY
v_call: TRBV6-1; j_call: TRBJ1-5; cdr3_aa: ASRRVGQPQH
v_call: TRBV21-1; j_call: TRBJ2-7; cdr3_aa: ASSKGGGLALYEQY
v_call: TRBV2; j_call: TRBJ2-2; cdr3_aa: ASSRGLAGAVIGELF
v_call: TRBV5-8; j_call: TRBJ2-3; cdr3_aa: ASSRNAGGRGDTQY
v_call: TRBV14; j_call: TRBJ2-1; cdr3_aa: ASSQDRANNEQF
v_call: TRBV7-7; j_call: TRBJ2-2; cdr3_aa: ASSFSRTGELF
v_call: TRBV21-1; j_call: TRBJ2-7; cdr3_aa: ASRKEDEQY
v_call: TRBV29-1; j_call: TRBJ1-2; cdr3_aa: SVGGSNGYT
v_call: TRBV4-1; j_call: TRBJ1-1; cdr3_aa: ASSQVTATEAF
v_call: TRBV18; j_call: TRBJ2-7; cdr3_aa: ASSQGTSSAYEQY
v_call: TRBV9; j_call: TRBJ2-7; cdr3_aa: ASSLGTGNTYEQY
v_call: TRBV6-1; j_call: TRBJ1-5; cdr3_aa: ASSEALGRAQPQH
v_call: TRBV4-3; j_call: TRBJ2-5; cdr3_aa: ASSQRLTVPETQY
v_call: TRBV18; j_call: TRBJ1-2; cdr3_aa: ARSPTLDYGYT
v_call: TRBV10-1; j_call: TRBJ2-5; cdr3_aa: ASSHKGGTQY
v_call: TRBV9; j_call: TRBJ2-5; cdr3_aa: ASSPRDNTQETQY
v_call: TRBV18; j_call: TRBJ1-2; cdr3_aa: ASSRGQDYGYT
v_call: TRBV7-2; j_call: TRBJ2-1; cdr3_aa: ASSLARGNEQF
v_call: TRBV9; j_call: TRBJ2-5; cdr3_aa: ASSSGLAGGQQETQY
v_call: TRBV11-3; j_call: TRBJ2-7; cdr3_aa: ASKGQGNEQY
v_call: TRBV7-9; j_call: TRBJ1-3; cdr3_aa: ASTTGGYGNTIY
v_call: TRBV30; j_call: TRBJ1-5; cdr3_aa: AWSAGGNQPQH
v_call: TRBV25-1; j_call: TRBJ1-1; cdr3_aa: ASTQARTGRTEAF
v_call: TRBV6-5; j_call: TRBJ1-2; cdr3_aa: ASSYKAGNGYT
v_call: TRBV6-4; j_call: TRBJ1-5; cdr3_aa: ASSQQGAGSNQPQH
v_call: TRBV27; j_call: TRBJ1-1; cdr3_aa: ASRDGLTDAEAF
v_call: TRBV5-1; j_call: TRBJ2-5; cdr3_aa: ASSTGGEETQY
v_call: TRBV30; j_call: TRBJ2-7; cdr3_aa: AWSEYLRSGTGVYEQY
v_call: TRBV7-9; j_call: TRBJ1-1; cdr3_aa: ASSSLTDKAF
v_call: TRBV15; j_call: TRBJ2-2; cdr3_aa: ATSRDRRLSPGLYTGELF